What follows are 6 T cell receptor beta chains derived from one specimen sequenced in a study of blood T cell repertoires in COVID-19. Repertoires were generated with immunoSEQ multiplex PCR, while TCRdb's copy carries only in-frame clones and drops some. This sample yields approximately 210,000 clones, of which around 82% are seen a single time; 2.5% to 3.5% belongs to the top ten. Sequencing was carried out using peripheral blood. The receptors here all came from a man aged 45-65 years with active or convalescent COVID-19.

In regard to this clone: Other nucleotide sequences in the sample specify the same CDR3. The chain has TRBV29-1 and TRBJ2-1; 7 bases map to TRBD2. The CDR3 is 14 amino acids. The J segment lost 3 bases and the V segment lost 3 bases, leaving 5 bases of the junction unmatched. CDR1 and CDR2 from the germline V gene are SQVTM and ANQGSEA. CDR3 protein: CSVDPAGIYNEQFF. DNA of the CDR3: TGCAGCGTTGATCCAGCGGGGATCTACAATGAGCAGTTCTTC.

CDR3: CAWRKGGYGYTF. CDR3 nucleotides: TGTGCCTGGAGAAAGGGAGGGTATGGCTACACCTTC. J is TRBJ1-2 and V is TRBV30; D remains ambiguous. Trimming removed 3 bases at V and 5 bases at J, with 10 bases between. CDR1 and CDR2 (germline): GTSNPN, SVGIG (reference sequence). The CDR3 runs 12 residues. Full variable domain (outside the CDR3, taken from reference TRBV30 and TRBJ1-2): SQTIHQWPATLVQPVGSPLSLECTVEGTSNPNLYWYRQAAGRGLQLLFYSVGIGQISSEVPQNLSASRPQDRQFILSSKKLLLSDSGFYLCAWRKGGYGYTFGSGTRLTVV.

The V gene is TRBV19, the J gene TRBJ2-3; D is possibly TRBD2 (5 bases). The CDR3 extends over 15 amino acids. V shed 3 bases and J shed 1 base, with 11 bases lying between them. Germline-derived CDR1 and CDR2 are LNHDA and SQIVND (reference sequence). CDR3 bases: TGTGCCAGTAGTATCGGGATCTTGGGCACAGATACGCAGTATTTT. This gives the protein CASSIGILGTDTQYF. Variable domain in full (rest from reference TRBV19 and TRBJ2-3): DGGITQSPKYLFRKEGQNVTLSCEQNLNHDAMYWYRQDPGQGLRLIYYSQIVNDFQKGDIAEGYSVSREKKESFPLTVTSAQKNPTAFYLCASSIGILGTDTQYFGPGTRLTVL.

This chain connects TRBV19 to TRBJ2-3; 9 nucleotides match TRBD2. The CDR3 sequence is 16 residues long. CDR1 is LNHDA, CDR2 SQIVND, per germline (reference sequence). Trimming took 3 bases from V and 3 from J; bases not matched to a gene: 7. CDR3 nucleotides: TGTGCCAGTAGTATGGGAGCGGGAGGAACGACAGATACGCAGTATTTT. Translated: CASSMGAGGTTDTQYF.

The rearrangement links TRBV6-2 or TRBV6-3 to TRBJ2-5, with 14 bases identical to TRBD2. This CDR3 has 18 residues. CDR1 is MNHEY, CDR2 SVGEGT, per germline. J was trimmed by 1 base and V by 4 bases; bases with no gene match: 8. CDR3: CASSSTRTSGGSQETQYF. In DNA, the CDR3 is TGTGCCAGCAGTTCCACCCGGACTAGCGGGGGGTCCCAAGAGACCCAGTACTTC.

This clone is a singleton in its sample. The V call is TRBV5-1, the J call TRBJ1-1; tentative D call: TRBD1 (5 bases). Germline loops: CDR1 SGHRS, CDR2 YFSETQ. V was clipped by 2 bases and J by 4 bases, with 12 bases between them. This CDR3 is 14 amino acids long. As DNA, the CDR3 is TGCGCCAGCAGCTTCTCTAGGGGTGCCACTGAAGCTTTCTTT. Its protein product is CASSFSRGATEAFF.